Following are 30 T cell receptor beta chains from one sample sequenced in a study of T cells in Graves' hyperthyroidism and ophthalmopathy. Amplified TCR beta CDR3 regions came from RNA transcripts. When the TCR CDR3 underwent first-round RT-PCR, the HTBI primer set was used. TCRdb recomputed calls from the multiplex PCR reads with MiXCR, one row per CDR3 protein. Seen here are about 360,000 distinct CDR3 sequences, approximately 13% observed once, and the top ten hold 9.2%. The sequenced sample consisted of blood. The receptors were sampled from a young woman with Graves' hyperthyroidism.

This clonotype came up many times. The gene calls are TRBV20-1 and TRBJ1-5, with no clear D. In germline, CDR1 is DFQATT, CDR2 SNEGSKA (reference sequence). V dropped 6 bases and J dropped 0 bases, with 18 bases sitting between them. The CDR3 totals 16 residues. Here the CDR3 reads CSAIDTKFYSNQPQHF. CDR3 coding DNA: TGCAGTGCCATCGACACGAAGTTCTATAGCAATCAGCCCCAGCATTTT.

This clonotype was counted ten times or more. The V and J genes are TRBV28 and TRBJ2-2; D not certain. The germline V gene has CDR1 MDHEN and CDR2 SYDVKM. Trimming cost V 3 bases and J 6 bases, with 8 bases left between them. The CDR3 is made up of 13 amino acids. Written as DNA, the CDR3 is TGTGCCAGCAGTTTTTCGGATCCCGGGGAGCTGTTTTTT. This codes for CASSFSDPGELFF.

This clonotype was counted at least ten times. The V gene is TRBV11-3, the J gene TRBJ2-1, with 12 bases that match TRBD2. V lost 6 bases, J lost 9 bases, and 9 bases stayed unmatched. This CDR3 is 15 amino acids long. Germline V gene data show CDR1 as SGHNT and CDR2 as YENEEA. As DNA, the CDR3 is TGTGCCAGCAGTCCCCTAGCGGGGGGGCCGGGTGAGCAGTTCTTC. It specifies CASSPLAGGPGEQFF. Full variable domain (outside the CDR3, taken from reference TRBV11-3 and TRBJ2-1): EAGVVQSPRYKIIEKKQPVAFWCNPISGHNTLYWYLQNLGQGPELLIRYENEEAVDDSQLPKDRFSAERLKGVDSTLKIQPAELGDSAVYLCASSPLAGGPGEQFFGPGTRLTVL.

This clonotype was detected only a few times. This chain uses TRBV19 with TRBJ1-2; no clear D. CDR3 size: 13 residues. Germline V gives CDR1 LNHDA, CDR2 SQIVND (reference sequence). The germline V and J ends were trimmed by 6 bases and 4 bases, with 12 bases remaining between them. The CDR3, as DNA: TGTGCCAGTAGCTCCAGGCACCTCTATGGCTACACCTTC. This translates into CASSSRHLYGYTF. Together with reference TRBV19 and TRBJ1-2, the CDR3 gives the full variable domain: DGGITQSPKYLFRKEGQNVTLSCEQNLNHDAMYWYRQDPGQGLRLIYYSQIVNDFQKGDIAEGYSVSREKKESFPLTVTSAQKNPTAFYLCASSSRHLYGYTFGSGTRLTVV.

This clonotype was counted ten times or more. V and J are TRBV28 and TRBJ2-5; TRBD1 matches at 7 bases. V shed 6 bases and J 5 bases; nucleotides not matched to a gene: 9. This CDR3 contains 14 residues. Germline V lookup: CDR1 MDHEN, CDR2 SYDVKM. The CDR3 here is CASSATHRGETQYF. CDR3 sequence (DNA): TGTGCCAGCAGCGCTACGCACAGGGGTGAGACCCAGTACTTC.

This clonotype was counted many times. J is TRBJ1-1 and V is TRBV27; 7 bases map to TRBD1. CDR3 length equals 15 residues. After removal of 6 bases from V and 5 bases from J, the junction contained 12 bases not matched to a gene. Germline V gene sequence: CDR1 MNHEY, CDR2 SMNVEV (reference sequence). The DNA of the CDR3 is TGTGCCAGCAGACGGCAACAGGGGTTTGGAACTGAAGCTTTCTTT. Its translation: CASRRQQGFGTEAFF.

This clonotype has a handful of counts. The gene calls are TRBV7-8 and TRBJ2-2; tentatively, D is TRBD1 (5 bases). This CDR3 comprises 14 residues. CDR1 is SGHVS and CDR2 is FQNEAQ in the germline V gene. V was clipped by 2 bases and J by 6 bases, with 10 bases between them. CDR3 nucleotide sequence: TGTGCCAGCAGCTTACAGGGTGGAGCCGGGGAGCTGTTTTTT. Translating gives CASSLQGGAGELFF.

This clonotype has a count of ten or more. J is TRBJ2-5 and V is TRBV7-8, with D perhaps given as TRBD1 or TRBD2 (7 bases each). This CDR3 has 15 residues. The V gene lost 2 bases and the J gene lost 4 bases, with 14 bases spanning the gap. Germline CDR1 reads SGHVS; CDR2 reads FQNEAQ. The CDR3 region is CASSLNQGEGETQYF. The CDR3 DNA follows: TGTGCCAGCAGCTTAAATCAGGGGGAGGGAGAGACCCAGTACTTC. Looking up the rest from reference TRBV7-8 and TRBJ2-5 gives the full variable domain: GAGVSQSPRYKVAKRGQDVALRCDPISGHVSLFWYQQALGQGPEFLTYFQNEAQLDKSGLPSDRFFAERPEGSVSTLKIQRTQQEDSAVYLCASSLNQGEGETQYFGPGTRLLVL.

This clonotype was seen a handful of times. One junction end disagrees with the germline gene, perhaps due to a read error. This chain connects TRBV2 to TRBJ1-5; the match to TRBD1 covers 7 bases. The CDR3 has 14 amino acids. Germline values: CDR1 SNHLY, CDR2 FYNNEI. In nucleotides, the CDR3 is TGTGCCAGCAGCTCTCGGACAGGTAATCGGCCCCAGCATTTT. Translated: CASSSRTGNRPQHF. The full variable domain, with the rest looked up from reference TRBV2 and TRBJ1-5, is EPEVTQTPSHQVTQMGQEVILRCVPISNHLYFYWYRQILGQKVEFLVSFYNNEISEKSEIFDDQFSVERPDGSNFTLKIRSTKLEDSAMYFCASSSRTGNRPQHFGDGTRLSIL.

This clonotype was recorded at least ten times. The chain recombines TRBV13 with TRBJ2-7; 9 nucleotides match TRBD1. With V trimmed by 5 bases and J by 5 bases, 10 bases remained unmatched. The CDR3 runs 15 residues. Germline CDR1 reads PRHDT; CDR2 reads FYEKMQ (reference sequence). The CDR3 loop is CASSPWDRDFHEQYF. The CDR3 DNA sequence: TGTGCCAGCAGCCCCTGGGACAGGGATTTCCACGAGCAGTACTTC.

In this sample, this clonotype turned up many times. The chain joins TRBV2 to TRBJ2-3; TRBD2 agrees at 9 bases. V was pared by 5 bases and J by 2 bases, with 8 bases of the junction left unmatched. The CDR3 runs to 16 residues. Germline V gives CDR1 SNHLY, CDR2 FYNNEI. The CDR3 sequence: CASSPSGALPTDTQYF. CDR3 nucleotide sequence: TGTGCCAGCAGTCCTAGCGGGGCTTTACCCACAGATACGCAGTATTTT. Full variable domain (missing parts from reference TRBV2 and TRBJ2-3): EPEVTQTPSHQVTQMGQEVILRCVPISNHLYFYWYRQILGQKVEFLVSFYNNEISEKSEIFDDQFSVERPDGSNFTLKIRSTKLEDSAMYFCASSPSGALPTDTQYFGPGTRLTVL.

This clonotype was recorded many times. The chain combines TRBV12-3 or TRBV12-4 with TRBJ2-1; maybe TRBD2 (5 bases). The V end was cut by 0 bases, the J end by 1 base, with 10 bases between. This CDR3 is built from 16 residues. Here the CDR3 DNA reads TGTGCCAGCAGTTTAGCGCGAGCGGTTTCCTACAATGAGCAGTTCTTC. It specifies CASSLARAVSYNEQFF.

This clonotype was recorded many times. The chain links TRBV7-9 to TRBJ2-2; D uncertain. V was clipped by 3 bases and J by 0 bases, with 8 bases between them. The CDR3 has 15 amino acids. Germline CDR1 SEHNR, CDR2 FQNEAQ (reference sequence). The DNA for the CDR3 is TGTGCCAGCAGCTTTCGGGCCGCGAACACCGGGGAGCTGTTTTTT. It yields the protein CASSFRAANTGELFF.

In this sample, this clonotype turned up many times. Written as DNA, the CDR3 is TGCAGTGCTAGCTTTGACTCTGGAAACACCATATATTTT. Amino acid sequence: CSASFDSGNTIYF. V is TRBV20-1 and J is TRBJ1-3, with D uncertain. Germline lookup yields CDR1 DFQATT and CDR2 SNEGSKA (reference sequence). V was pared by 3 bases and J by 0 bases, with 6 bases between. There are 13 residues in the CDR3.

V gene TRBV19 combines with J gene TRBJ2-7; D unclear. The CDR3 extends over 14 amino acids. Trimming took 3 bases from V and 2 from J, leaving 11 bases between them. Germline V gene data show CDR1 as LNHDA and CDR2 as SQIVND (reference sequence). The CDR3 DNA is TGTGCCAGTAGTATGGCGGCCGAGACCTACGAGCAGTACTTC. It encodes CASSMAAETYEQYF. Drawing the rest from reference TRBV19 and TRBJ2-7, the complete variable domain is DGGITQSPKYLFRKEGQNVTLSCEQNLNHDAMYWYRQDPGQGLRLIYYSQIVNDFQKGDIAEGYSVSREKKESFPLTVTSAQKNPTAFYLCASSMAAETYEQYFGPGTRLTVT.

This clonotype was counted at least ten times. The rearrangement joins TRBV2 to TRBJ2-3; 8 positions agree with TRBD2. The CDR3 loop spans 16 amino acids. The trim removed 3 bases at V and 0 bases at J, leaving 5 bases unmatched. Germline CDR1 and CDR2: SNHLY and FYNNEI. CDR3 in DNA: TGTGCCAGCAGTGACGGAGGCGGGGGGAGCACAGATACGCAGTATTTT. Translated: CASSDGGGGSTDTQYF.

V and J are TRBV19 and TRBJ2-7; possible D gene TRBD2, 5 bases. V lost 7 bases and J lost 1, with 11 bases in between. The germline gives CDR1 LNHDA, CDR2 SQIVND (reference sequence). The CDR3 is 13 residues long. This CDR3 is CASTSTGSYEQYF. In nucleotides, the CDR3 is TGTGCCAGTACTTCAACGGGGTCCTACGAGCAGTACTTC.

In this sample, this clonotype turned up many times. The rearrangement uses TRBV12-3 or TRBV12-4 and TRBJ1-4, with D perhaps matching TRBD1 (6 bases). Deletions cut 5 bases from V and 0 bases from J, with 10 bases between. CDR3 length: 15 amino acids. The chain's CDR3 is CASSPYRATNEKLFF. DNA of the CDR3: TGTGCCAGCAGTCCTTACAGGGCAACTAATGAAAAACTGTTTTTT.

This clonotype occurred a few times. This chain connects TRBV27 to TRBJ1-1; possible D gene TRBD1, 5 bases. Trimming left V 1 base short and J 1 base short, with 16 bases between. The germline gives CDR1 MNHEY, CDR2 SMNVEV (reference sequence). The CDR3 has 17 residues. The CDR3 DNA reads TGTGCCAGCAGTTTATATGGGACGGAGCTCCCGAACACTGAAGCTTTCTTT. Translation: CASSLYGTELPNTEAFF.

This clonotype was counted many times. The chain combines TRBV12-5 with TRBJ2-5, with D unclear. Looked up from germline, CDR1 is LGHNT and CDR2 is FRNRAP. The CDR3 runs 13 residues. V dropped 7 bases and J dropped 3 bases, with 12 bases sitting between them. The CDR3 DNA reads TGTGCTAGTGCCCAGGACGGAAAAGAGACCCAGTACTTC. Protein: CASAQDGKETQYF.

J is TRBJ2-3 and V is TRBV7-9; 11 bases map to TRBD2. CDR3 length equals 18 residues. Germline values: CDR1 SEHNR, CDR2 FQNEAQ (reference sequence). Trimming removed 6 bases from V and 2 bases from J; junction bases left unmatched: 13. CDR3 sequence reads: CASSVLVGTSGNTDTQYF. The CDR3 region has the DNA TGTGCCAGCAGTGTTCTCGTAGGGACTAGCGGCAACACAGATACGCAGTATTTT.

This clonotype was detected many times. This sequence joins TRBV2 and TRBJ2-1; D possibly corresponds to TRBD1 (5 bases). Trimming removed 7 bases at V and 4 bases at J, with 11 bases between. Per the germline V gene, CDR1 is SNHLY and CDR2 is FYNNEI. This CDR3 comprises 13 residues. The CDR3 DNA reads TGTGCCAGCAAGGACATCGCTTACAATGAGCAGTTCTTC. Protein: CASKDIAYNEQFF.

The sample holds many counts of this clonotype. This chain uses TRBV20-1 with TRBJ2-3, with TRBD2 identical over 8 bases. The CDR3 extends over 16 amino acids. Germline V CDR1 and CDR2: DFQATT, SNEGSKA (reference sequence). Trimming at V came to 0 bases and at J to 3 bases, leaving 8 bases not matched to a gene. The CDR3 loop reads CSARDSLAELTDTQYF. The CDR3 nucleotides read TGCAGTGCTAGAGATTCACTAGCGGAGCTAACAGATACGCAGTATTTT.

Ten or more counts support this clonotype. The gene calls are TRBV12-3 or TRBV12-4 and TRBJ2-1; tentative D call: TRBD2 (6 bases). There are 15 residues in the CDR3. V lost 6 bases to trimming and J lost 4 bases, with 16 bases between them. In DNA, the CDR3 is TGTGCCAGCAGCCAGGACTATATCGATTACAATGAGCAGTTCTTC. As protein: CASSQDYIDYNEQFF.

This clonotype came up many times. This CDR3 is CASSQGLAGNTDTQYF. CDR3 nucleotide sequence: TGTGCCAGCAGCCAAGGACTAGCGGGGAACACAGATACGCAGTATTTT. The chain combines TRBV3-1 with TRBJ2-3; 11 positions match TRBD2. CDR1 LGHDT and CDR2 YNNKEL come from the germline V gene (reference sequence). V shed 1 base and J 2 bases; nucleotides not matched to a gene: 2. This CDR3 region has 16 residues.

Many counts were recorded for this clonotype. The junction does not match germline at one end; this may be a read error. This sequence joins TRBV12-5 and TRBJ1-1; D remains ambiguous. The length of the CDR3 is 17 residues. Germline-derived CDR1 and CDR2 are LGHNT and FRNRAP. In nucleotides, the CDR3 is TGTGCTAGTGGGTTGGAGGAGGGCCATCGACTTAACACTGAAGCTTTCTTT. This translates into CASGLEEGHRLNTEAFF.

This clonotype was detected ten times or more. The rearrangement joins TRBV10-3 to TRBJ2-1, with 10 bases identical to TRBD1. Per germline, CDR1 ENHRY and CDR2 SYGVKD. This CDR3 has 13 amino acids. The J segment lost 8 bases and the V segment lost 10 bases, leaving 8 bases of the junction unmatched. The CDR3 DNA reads TGTGCCACAGGACAGGGGGGAGTGGATGAGCAGTTCTTC. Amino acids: CATGQGGVDEQFF.

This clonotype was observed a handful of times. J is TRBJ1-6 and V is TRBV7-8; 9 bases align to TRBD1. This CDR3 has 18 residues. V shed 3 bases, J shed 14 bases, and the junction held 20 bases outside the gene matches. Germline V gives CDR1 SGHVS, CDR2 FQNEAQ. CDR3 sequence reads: CASSFGFGTGSLLEALHF. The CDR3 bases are TGTGCCAGCAGCTTCGGGTTTGGGACAGGGTCCCTTTTAGAGGCCCTCCACTTT.

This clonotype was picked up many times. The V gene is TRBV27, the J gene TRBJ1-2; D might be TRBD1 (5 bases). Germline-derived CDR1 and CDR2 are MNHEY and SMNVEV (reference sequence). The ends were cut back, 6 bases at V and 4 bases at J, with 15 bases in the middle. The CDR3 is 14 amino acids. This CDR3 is CASRPTTGTYGYTF. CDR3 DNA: TGTGCCAGCAGACCGACGACCGGGACCTATGGCTACACCTTC.

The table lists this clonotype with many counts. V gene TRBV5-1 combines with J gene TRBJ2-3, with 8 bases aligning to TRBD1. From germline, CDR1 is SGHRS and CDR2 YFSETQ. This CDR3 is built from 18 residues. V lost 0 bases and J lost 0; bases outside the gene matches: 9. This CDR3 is CASSLEGQGASSTDTQYF. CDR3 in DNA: TGCGCCAGCAGCTTGGAGGGGCAGGGGGCCTCTAGCACAGATACGCAGTATTTT.